This T cell receptor beta chain emerged from a study of control samples from healthy donors and cancer patients (dated by TCRdb to about 2020). The CDR3 covers 14 residues, taking in both the cysteine and the phenylalanine. Here the CDR3 DNA is all that survives: 42 bases in frame from base 1. CDR1 and CDR2, looked up from the germline V gene, are KGHSH and LQKENI. Relative to germline, V is missing 2 bases and J is missing 6 bases, with 0 bases of the junction outside any gene match. As to this clone: Its antigen is unknown. It has no much larger one-base neighbor in the sample; base qualities were not kept. This sample includes further DNA sequences coding for the same CDR3.

Receptor amplification or capture employed the immunoSEQ multiplex PCR assay. TCRdb took over this immuneACCESS table, retaining in-frame rearrangements with V and J assigned. Such tables are incomplete; in checked studies, under half of the missing clones stem from an unresolved V gene, and the remainder is unexplained. The sample table contains 95,000 to 150,000 clones; only one count was recorded for 87% of them. The ten top clones hold around 9% of the sample. The receptor chain draws on TRBV18 and TRBJ1-6, with 8 middle bases fitting TRBD1. What was sequenced was blood. This clonotype was sampled from a man aged 35 to 55 in good health. The DNA sequence is given as TGTGCCAGCTCACCAGACAGGGGTAATTCACCCCTCCACTTT. Its coded protein is CASSPDRGNSPLHF.